This T cell receptor beta chain was identified during a study of T cell responses to AZD1222 COVID-19 vaccine. Germline V lookup: CDR1 SEHNR, CDR2 FQNEAQ (reference sequence). V trimming: 6 bases; J trimming: 4 bases; junction bases outside the gene matches: 6. This CDR3 spans 15 amino acids. Profiled with immunoSEQ multiplex PCR; TCRdb holds only in-frame clones, not every one. The sample lists 73,000 or so clones, around three quarters seen once, with around 50% in the top ten. Concerning this clone itself: The antigen remains undetermined.

Regarding the study as a whole: Increased Spike-specific TCR breadth and depth were observed after two AZD1222 doses. The repertoires were collected only after the peak T cell response.

This clonotype was sampled from an adult who received the AZD1222 COVID-19 vaccine. The chain has TRBV7-9 and TRBJ1-6; 7 nucleotides line up with TRBD1. The source material was peripheral blood, sampled 28 days after the second AZD1222 dose. The CDR3: CASSTGTDYNSPLHF. In nucleotides, the CDR3 is TGTGCCAGCAGTACTGGGACAGATTATAATTCACCCCTCCACTTT.